This T cell receptor beta chain was recovered during a study of T cell repertoires in cytomegalovirus infection. Turning to the study itself: Both recently identified HLA-C-restricted and well-studied HLA-B-restricted CMV epitopes were used in the study. Matching HLA type and CMV infection were both indicated by public TCR beta signatures.

As concerns this clonotype: Its antigen is not known.

Germline lookup yields CDR1 MGHRA and CDR2 YSYEKL. CDR3 length equals 16 residues. V lost 1 base to trimming and J lost 2 bases, with 14 bases between them. MiXCR, applied by TCRdb to the reads, yields one record per CDR3 protein. In the table there are around 430,000 distinct CDR3 sequences, roughly 43% of which are singletons. General observations from the study: HLA-C-restricted, CMV-specific TCR beta clonotypes were dominant ex vivo.

This clonotype was sampled from a human donor in good health (CMV status not recorded). Some clones in this sample may be carry-over from other donors' samples. The sequenced sample was cultured PBMCs, obtained from culture after CMV antigen stimulation. The rearrangement uses TRBV4-1 and TRBJ1-1; maybe TRBD1 (5 bases). This chain's CDR3 is CASSQAPRQRNTEAFF. The CDR3 nucleotides read TGCGCCAGCAGCCAAGCCCCCAGACAGAGAAACACTGAAGCTTTCTTT.